This TCR beta chain was obtained from a study of blood T cell repertoires in COVID-19. Study-level information: Nucleic acid was either cDNA or gDNA, and it came from T cells, B-cell-depleted T cells, or PBMCs.

This clone was observed a few times. V shed 1 base and J shed 6 bases, with 9 bases lying between them. Germline V gene sequence: CDR1 LNHDA, CDR2 SQIVND (reference sequence). The CDR3 is 14 residues long. The method was immunoSEQ multiplex PCR; TCRdb's version includes in-frame clones alone and lacks a portion of them. The repertoire holds about 77,000 clones, with 80% as singletons. The material sequenced was peripheral blood. The clonotype comes from a woman between 65 and 79 years old with acute or convalescent COVID-19. The rearrangement joins TRBV19 to TRBJ1-4; D unresolved. CDR3 residues: CASSIGAGDEKLFF. The CDR3 DNA reads TGTGCCAGTAGTATAGGAGCCGGGGATGAAAAACTGTTTTTT.